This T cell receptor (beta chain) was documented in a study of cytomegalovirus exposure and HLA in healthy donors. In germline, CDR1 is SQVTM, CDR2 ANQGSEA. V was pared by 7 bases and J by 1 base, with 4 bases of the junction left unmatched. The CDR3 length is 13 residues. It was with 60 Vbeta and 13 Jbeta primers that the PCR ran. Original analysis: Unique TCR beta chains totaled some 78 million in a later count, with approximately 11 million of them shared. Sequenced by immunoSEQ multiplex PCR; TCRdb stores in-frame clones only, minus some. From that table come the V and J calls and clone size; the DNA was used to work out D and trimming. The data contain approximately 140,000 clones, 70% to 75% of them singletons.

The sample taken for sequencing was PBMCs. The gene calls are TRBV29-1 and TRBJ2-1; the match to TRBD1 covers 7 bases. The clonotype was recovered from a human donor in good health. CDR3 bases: TGCAGCGGAAAGACAGGGTCCTACAATGAGCAGTTCTTC. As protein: CSGKTGSYNEQFF.